This T cell receptor (beta chain) was obtained from a study of technical replicates of blood from several donors. This CDR3 contains 13 residues. Losses at the gene ends were 5 bases for V and 4 bases for J; bases not matched to a gene: 4. Germline CDR1 and CDR2: MNHNY and SVGAGI (reference sequence). In its sample, this clone was seen a few times. The method was immunoSEQ multiplex PCR; TCRdb's version includes in-frame clones alone and lacks a portion of them. The sample shows some 12,000 clones, around 79% of them seen only once. The genes are TRBV6-6 and TRBJ1-2; 7 nucleotides agree with TRBD1. This clonotype originated in a human donor in good health. The specimen was PBMCs. CDR3 residues: CASSQTGTYGYTF. CDR3 coding DNA: TGTGCCAGCAGTCAGACAGGGACCTATGGCTACACCTTC.